These 15 T cell receptor beta chains originate from one sample sequenced in a study of T cell changes during pregnancy in multiple sclerosis. This table comes from immunoSEQ multiplex PCR, and its TCRdb copy is limited to in-frame clones, with some not included. The table has 90,000 to 120,000 clones, around 92% seen once; the top ten hold 0.65% to 0.9%. This specimen was peripheral blood, taken in the third trimester of pregnancy. The receptors here all came from a female donor in good health, enrolled as a control in a pregnancy study.

This sequence joins TRBV5-8 and TRBJ1-1; TRBD1 matches at 9 bases. Trimming at V came to 4 bases and at J to 5 bases, leaving 9 bases not matched to a gene. There are 15 residues in the CDR3. Germline values: CDR1 SGHTS, CDR2 YDEGEE. The CDR3 is CASSRGTGWGTEAFF. CDR3 sequence (DNA): TGTGCCAGCAGCCGAGGGACAGGGTGGGGTACTGAAGCTTTCTTT.

This clone showed up just once. The gene calls are TRBV7-9 and TRBJ2-3; D not resolved. V dropped 1 base and J dropped 6 bases, with 8 bases sitting between them. Per germline, CDR1 SEHNR and CDR2 FQNEAQ (reference sequence). CDR3 length: 13 amino acids. CDR3 region: CASSLGDSDTQYF. The CDR3 DNA reads TGTGCCAGCAGCTTAGGCGACTCGGATACGCAGTATTTT.

The chain combines TRBV7-3 with TRBJ2-2, with D maybe TRBD2 (6 bases). The CDR3 spans 15 residues. Trimming cost V 2 bases and J 4 bases, with 11 bases left between them. CDR1 is SGHTA and CDR2 is FQGTGA in the germline V gene. Here the CDR3 reads CASSLGAGPTGELFF. The CDR3 region has the DNA TGTGCCAGCAGCTTAGGGGCGGGGCCCACCGGGGAGCTGTTTTTT.

This clone is a singleton in its sample. The V gene is TRBV7-2, the J gene TRBJ1-2; 10 bases map to TRBD1. The CDR3 is made up of 18 amino acids. The germline V gene encodes CDR1 SGHTA and CDR2 FQGNSA. V gave up 0 bases and J gave up 1 base; unmatched junction bases: 8. The CDR3 loop reads CASSLADGQGVLNYGYTF. The DNA for the CDR3 is TGTGCCAGCAGCTTAGCGGATGGACAGGGGGTTCTTAACTATGGCTACACCTTC. The variable domain in full, with the rest retrieved from reference TRBV7-2 and TRBJ1-2, is GAGVSQSPSNKVTEKGKDVELRCDPISGHTALYWYRQSLGQGLEFLIYFQGNSAPDKSGLPSDRFSAERTGGSVSTLTIQRTQQEDSAVYLCASSLADGQGVLNYGYTFGSGTRLTVV.

The chain uses TRBV7-2 and TRBJ1-2; a possible D gene is TRBD1 (6 bases). The V gene's germline CDR1 is SGHTA and CDR2 FQGNSA. CDR3 length: 14 amino acids. The ends were cut back, 4 bases at V and 4 bases at J, with 13 bases in the middle. This CDR3 reads CASSSGRGTYGYTF. In DNA, the CDR3 is TGTGCCAGCAGCTCTGGGAGGGGGACCTATGGCTACACCTTC.

The chain has TRBV19 and TRBJ2-1, with TRBD2 matching 8 bases. With 7 bases clipped from V and 4 bases from J, the junction kept 12 bases outside the gene matches. There are 16 residues in the CDR3. CDR1 is LNHDA, CDR2 SQIVND, per germline (reference sequence). CDR3 sequence (DNA): TGTGCCAGTACCTTAAGATCCGGGACTAGTTACAATGAGCAGTTCTTC. It codes for CASTLRSGTSYNEQFF.

The rearrangement links TRBV5-1 to TRBJ2-2; D ambiguous. Trimming stripped 5 bases from V and 2 bases from J, with 10 bases between. The CDR3 is 14 amino acids. Germline assignment: CDR1 SGHRS and CDR2 YFSETQ. CDR3 DNA: TGCGCCAGCAGACTCGACTCTAACACCGGGGAGCTGTTTTTT. It codes for CASRLDSNTGELFF.

V and J are TRBV5-4 and TRBJ1-2; D unclear. Trimming took off 6 bases at V and 3 bases at J, with 9 bases between the two ends. The CDR3 length is 12 residues. In germline, CDR1 is SGHNT, CDR2 YYREEE (reference sequence). CDR3 sequence: CASTHGDYGYTF. The CDR3 region has the DNA TGTGCCAGCACCCACGGGGACTATGGCTACACCTTC.

V is TRBV5-4 and J is TRBJ1-5; TRBD1 might be the D (5 bases). This CDR3 has 15 amino acids. The germline V gene encodes CDR1 SGHNT and CDR2 YYREEE (reference sequence). With 2 bases removed from V and 4 bases from J, the gap between germline ends came to 13 bases. CDR3 sequence reads: CASSLTGEGNQPQHF. As DNA, the CDR3 is TGTGCCAGCAGCTTAACAGGAGAAGGTAATCAGCCCCAGCATTTT.

This chain links TRBV9 with TRBJ2-1; 9 bases are a match to TRBD2. The V segment lost 0 bases and the J segment 9 bases; nucleotides outside the gene matches: 10. The CDR3 totals 16 residues. CDR1 and CDR2 (germline): SGDLS, YYNGEE. CDR3 in DNA: TGTGCCAGCAGCGTAGGTAGCGGGGGCCCCTTGAGTGAGCAGTTCTTC. Its protein product is CASSVGSGGPLSEQFF.

V and J are TRBV10-3 and TRBJ2-3; TRBD1 matches at 8 bases. CDR3 length: 15 amino acids. The junction had 5 bases not matched to a gene; V was cut back by 2 bases and J by 4 bases. Germline values: CDR1 ENHRY, CDR2 SYGVKD. This CDR3 is CAISEPGQGSDTQYF. In DNA form, the CDR3 reads TGTGCCATCAGTGAGCCCGGACAGGGCTCAGATACGCAGTATTTT.

The chain recombines TRBV13 with TRBJ2-2; 8 nucleotides align to TRBD2. The germline V gene has CDR1 PRHDT and CDR2 FYEKMQ (reference sequence). J lost 1 base, V lost 2 bases, and 6 bases had no gene match. The CDR3 is 17 amino acids. CDR3 nucleotides: TGTGCCAGCAGCTTACTCGGCCTAGCGGGGAACACCGGGGAGCTGTTTTTT. Protein sequence: CASSLLGLAGNTGELFF. Full variable domain (missing parts from reference TRBV13 and TRBJ2-2): AAGVIQSPRHLIKEKRETATLKCYPIPRHDTVYWYQQGPGQDPQFLISFYEKMQSDKGSIPDRFSAQQFSDYHSELNMSSLELGDSALYFCASSLLGLAGNTGELFFGEGSRLTVL.

V usage is TRBV5-1 and J usage is TRBJ2-1; the match to TRBD1 covers 9 bases. From germline, CDR1 is SGHRS and CDR2 YFSETQ. The CDR3 runs to 15 residues. Trimming cost V 4 bases and J 3 bases; bases outside gene matches: 5. CDR3 amino acids: CASSTGTGFYNEQFF. DNA for the CDR3: TGCGCCAGCAGCACCGGGACAGGGTTCTACAATGAGCAGTTCTTC. The entire variable domain, with the rest obtained from reference TRBV5-1 and TRBJ2-1, is as follows: KAGVTQTPRYLIKTRGQQVTLSCSPISGHRSVSWYQQTPGQGLQFLFEYFSETQRNKGNFPGRFSGRQFSNSRSEMNVSTLELGDSALYLCASSTGTGFYNEQFFGPGTRLTVL.

This chain joins TRBV9 and TRBJ1-1; D unclear. This CDR3 is built from 13 residues. Germline CDR1 reads SGDLS; CDR2 reads YYNGEE. V was shortened by 2 bases and J by 2 bases, with 7 bases between the two germline ends. CDR3 protein: CASSVSGNTEAFF. CDR3 coding DNA: TGTGCCAGCAGCGTCTCCGGTAACACTGAAGCTTTCTTT.

The chain uses TRBV5-1 and TRBJ1-3; D might be TRBD1 (5 bases). The CDR3 totals 16 residues. V was cut by 3 bases and J by 0 bases, with 13 bases left in between. Germline lookup yields CDR1 SGHRS and CDR2 YFSETQ. CDR3 nucleotides: TGCGCCAGCAGCTCCCAGGGCCCCAGCTCTGGAAACACCATATATTTT. Its protein product is CASSSQGPSSGNTIYF.